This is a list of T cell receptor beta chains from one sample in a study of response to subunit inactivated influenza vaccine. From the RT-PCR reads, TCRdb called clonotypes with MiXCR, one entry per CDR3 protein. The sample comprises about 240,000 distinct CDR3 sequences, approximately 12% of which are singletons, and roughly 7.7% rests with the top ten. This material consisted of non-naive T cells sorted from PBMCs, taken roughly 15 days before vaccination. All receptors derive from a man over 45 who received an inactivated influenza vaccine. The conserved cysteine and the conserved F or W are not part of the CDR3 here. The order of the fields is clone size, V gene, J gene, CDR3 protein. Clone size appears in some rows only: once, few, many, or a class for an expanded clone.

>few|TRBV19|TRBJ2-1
ASSIWRGGGRAYNEQF
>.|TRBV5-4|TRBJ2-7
ASSQQGATHYEQY
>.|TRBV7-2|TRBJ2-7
ASTFKSAYEQY
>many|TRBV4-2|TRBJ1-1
ASSQDLRAGPSEAF
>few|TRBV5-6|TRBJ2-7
ASSLYGSGGPPYEQY
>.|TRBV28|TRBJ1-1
ASSLGISGTEAF
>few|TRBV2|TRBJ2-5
ASSEGQLETQY
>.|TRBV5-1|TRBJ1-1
ASSPQGARNTEAF
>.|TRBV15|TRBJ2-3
ATSRGGGRGTGTQY
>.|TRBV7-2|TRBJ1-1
ASSRRTGNTEAF
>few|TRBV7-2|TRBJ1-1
ASSLDPGGNTEAF
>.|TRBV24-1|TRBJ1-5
ATSDASGTGVQPQH
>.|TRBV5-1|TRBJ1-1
ASSLATGRGVFTEAF
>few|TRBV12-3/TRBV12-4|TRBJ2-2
ASSFSTGRAGELF
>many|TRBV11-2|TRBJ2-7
ASSPNVAGALQFYEQY
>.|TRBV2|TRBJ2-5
ASSENRGTETQY
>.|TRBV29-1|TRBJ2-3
SALGISSTDTQY
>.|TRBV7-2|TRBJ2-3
ASSRQGGRETDTQY
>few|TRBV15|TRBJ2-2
ATSRGERTGELF
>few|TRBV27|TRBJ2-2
ASSLRTSPAGELF
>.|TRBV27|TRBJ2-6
ASSPRQSPVRSGAIVLT
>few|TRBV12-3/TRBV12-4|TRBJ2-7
ASSLARRLLPEQY
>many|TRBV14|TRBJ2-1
ASSLLAGSYNEQF
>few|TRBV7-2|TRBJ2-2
ASSSIGLPELF
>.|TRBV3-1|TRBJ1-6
ASSHRGGRLTTSSYNSPLH
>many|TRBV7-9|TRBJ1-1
ASSPMGDEAF
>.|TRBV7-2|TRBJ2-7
ASSLELAGYEQY
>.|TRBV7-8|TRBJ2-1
TSSQIASGVSYNEQF
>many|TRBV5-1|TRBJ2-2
ASSLDRGDTGELF
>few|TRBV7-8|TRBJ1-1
ASSARGLDTEAF
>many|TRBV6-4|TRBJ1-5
ASSGGRH
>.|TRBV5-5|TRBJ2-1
ASSLRTEMFLYNEQF
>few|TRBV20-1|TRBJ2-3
SARVPSGRRNTQY
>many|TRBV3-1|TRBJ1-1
ASSQGVQGYNAAGNTEAF